The sequence of this T cell receptor (beta chain) was determined in a study of blood T cell repertoires in COVID-19. Overall study context: T cells, B-cell-depleted T cells, or PBMCs supplied cDNA or gDNA.

Trimming cost V 2 bases and J 5 bases, with 10 bases left between them. The CDR3 extends over 13 amino acids. Germline lookup yields CDR1 MNHNY and CDR2 SVGAGI (reference sequence). Per the original methods: Nucleated cell counts were estimated from reference gene primer amplification. The assay was immunoSEQ multiplex PCR, and TCRdb's table has in-frame clones only and misses some. That table gives V, J and clone size, and the DNA gave D and trimming. The data contain 250,000 to 300,000 clones, less than 90% of them seen just once; the ten biggest clones take up 3.5% to 5.5%. Input material: peripheral blood. The J gene is TRBJ2-7, the V gene TRBV6-6, with D possibly being TRBD1 (6 bases). The source is a man in his sixties who had recovered from COVID-19. In nucleotides, the CDR3 is TGTGCCAGCAGTTACACAGGGCGGGACGAGCAGTACTTC. Protein sequence: CASSYTGRDEQYF.